These 27 T cell receptor beta chains were all obtained from the same sample, sequenced in a study of blood T cell repertoires in COVID-19. Assay: immunoSEQ multiplex PCR; the TCRdb copy retains only in-frame clones and omits some. The profile shows 200,000 to 250,000 clones, around 85% of them singletons. The sequencing sample was made of PBMCs or T cells enriched from blood (not recorded which). Source of these receptors: a woman aged 40 to 50 with acute COVID-19.

The chain is built from TRBV27 and TRBJ2-2, with 7 positions matching TRBD2. V lost 3 bases, J lost 5 bases, and 6 bases stayed unmatched. The germline gives CDR1 MNHEY, CDR2 SMNVEV (reference sequence). The CDR3 runs 15 residues. The CDR3: CASSFEGGVTGELFF. CDR3 DNA: TGTGCCAGCAGTTTTGAGGGAGGGGTAACCGGGGAGCTGTTTTTT.

The chain carries TRBV6-2 or TRBV6-3 and TRBJ1-1, with TRBD1 matching 10 bases. After removal of 2 bases from V and 2 bases from J, the junction contained 5 bases not matched to a gene. The CDR3 runs to 16 residues. The germline CDR1 and CDR2 sequences are MNHEY and SVGEGT. The CDR3 protein is CASSYGTGALNTEAFF. CDR3 DNA: TGTGCCAGCAGTTACGGGACAGGGGCCTTAAACACTGAAGCTTTCTTT.

On this clone itself: This CDR3 is also generated by other DNA sequences in the sample. The chain couples TRBV3-1 (or the pseudogene TRBV3-2) to TRBJ2-7; D is perhaps TRBD1 (6 bases). The CDR3 contains 13 residues. Looked up from germline, CDR1 is LGHDT and CDR2 is YNNKEL (reference sequence). V lost 1 base, J lost 2 bases, and 6 bases lay in between. The CDR3 loop reads CASSQGGPYEQYF. CDR3 DNA sequence: TGTGCCAGCAGCCAAGGGGGGCCCTACGAGCAGTACTTC.

V usage is TRBV30 and J usage is TRBJ1-1; weak D call: TRBD1 (6 bases). V lost 2 bases and J lost 5, with 18 bases in between. The CDR3 loop spans 15 amino acids. Looked up from germline, CDR1 is GTSNPN and CDR2 is SVGIG (reference sequence). The CDR3 here is CAWSPHDRSRTEAFF. In nucleotides, the CDR3 is TGTGCCTGGAGTCCCCACGACAGGAGTAGGACTGAAGCTTTCTTT. Variable domain in full (rest from reference TRBV30 and TRBJ1-1): SQTIHQWPATLVQPVGSPLSLECTVEGTSNPNLYWYRQAAGRGLQLLFYSVGIGQISSEVPQNLSASRPQDRQFILSSKKLLLSDSGFYLCAWSPHDRSRTEAFFGQGTRLTVV.

V and J are TRBV30 and TRBJ2-3; 7 bases line up with TRBD2. With 3 bases clipped from V and 6 bases from J, the junction kept 9 bases outside the gene matches. This CDR3 is built from 14 residues. Germline assignment: CDR1 GTSNPN and CDR2 SVGIG (reference sequence). CDR3 region: CAWRAPNGRDTQYF. The CDR3 nucleotides read TGTGCCTGGAGGGCCCCGAACGGGAGGGATACGCAGTATTTT.

The chain combines TRBV29-1 with TRBJ2-3; weak D call: TRBD2 (6 bases). V was shortened by 4 bases and J by 2 bases, with 16 bases between the two germline ends. The germline CDR1 and CDR2 sequences are SQVTM and ANQGSEA. CDR3 length equals 15 residues. The DNA of the CDR3 is TGCAGCGTTGGGGGTACTAGCAGAGTCACAGATACGCAGTATTTT. Its translation is CSVGGTSRVTDTQYF.

This sequence joins TRBV5-1 and TRBJ2-7, with 8 bases lining up with TRBD2. V gave up 4 bases and J gave up 0 bases; unmatched junction bases: 0. Germline V gives CDR1 SGHRS, CDR2 YFSETQ. CDR3 length equals 13 residues. CDR3 loop: CASSREGSYEQYF. The CDR3, as DNA: TGCGCCAGCAGCCGGGAGGGCTCCTACGAGCAGTACTTC.

Of note for this clone: Other DNA sequences in the same sample also yield this CDR3. The chain joins TRBV27 to TRBJ2-7, with 9 bases matching TRBD1. With 5 bases clipped from V and 3 bases from J, the junction kept 5 bases outside the gene matches. Looked up from germline, CDR1 is MNHEY and CDR2 is SMNVEV (reference sequence). The CDR3 is made up of 14 amino acids. The CDR3 region is CASSPGQGLYEQYF. CDR3 nucleotides: TGTGCCAGCAGTCCGGGACAGGGCCTCTACGAGCAGTACTTC.

The genes are TRBV5-6 and TRBJ2-1, with 7 positions matching TRBD1. The length of the CDR3 is 14 residues. V shed 1 base and J 11 bases; nucleotides not matched to a gene: 9. Germline values: CDR1 SGHDT, CDR2 YYEEEE. The CDR3 DNA is TGTGCCAGCAGCTTGTACCGGGACAGCCGACAGCAGTTCTTC. Residues: CASSLYRDSRQQFF. The full variable domain, rest sourced from reference TRBV5-6 and TRBJ2-1, is DAGVTQSPTHLIKTRGQQVTLRCSPKSGHDTVSWYQQALGQGPQFIFQYYEEEERQRGNFPDRFSGHQFPNYSSELNVNALLLGDSALYLCASSLYRDSRQQFFGPGTRLTVL.

The rearrangement links TRBV9 to TRBJ2-4, with 9 positions matching TRBD1. CDR1 and CDR2 from the germline V gene are SGDLS and YYNGEE. Unmatched junction bases numbered 16, after V lost 0 bases and J lost 9 bases. The CDR3 is 18 residues long. The CDR3 loop reads CASSVDPGQGTETGIQYF. Written as DNA, the CDR3 is TGTGCCAGCAGCGTAGACCCTGGACAGGGGACGGAGACGGGCATTCAGTACTTC.

The chain links TRBV4-3 to TRBJ2-1; D remains ambiguous. V dropped 0 bases and J dropped 4 bases, with 22 bases sitting between them. In germline, CDR1 is LGHNA, CDR2 YSLEER. CDR3 length: 19 amino acids. The CDR3 loop is CASSQDPASVVAGYNEQFF. The DNA of the CDR3 is TGCGCCAGCAGCCAAGATCCCGCTTCCGTGGTAGCCGGTTACAATGAGCAGTTCTTC.

This clone was recorded a few times. The genes are TRBV7-3 and TRBJ2-2; weak D call: TRBD2 (5 bases). Germline CDR1 is SGHTA and CDR2 is FQGTGA. V dropped 6 bases and J dropped 8 bases, with 16 bases sitting between them. The CDR3 length is 14 residues. For the CDR3, the DNA is TGTGCCAGCAGGCCTGTCGAGGGCCCTGGGGAGCTGTTTTTT. This codes for CASRPVEGPGELFF.

V and J are TRBV5-1 and TRBJ1-6, with 11 bases lining up with TRBD1. Trimming at V came to 4 bases and at J to 12 bases, leaving 6 bases not matched to a gene. Germline CDR1 reads SGHRS; CDR2 reads YFSETQ. The CDR3 spans 14 residues. In DNA, the CDR3 is TGCGCCAGCAGCCAAGGACAGGGGGCTCTACCCCTCCACTTT. Residues: CASSQGQGALPLHF. Using reference TRBV5-1 and TRBJ1-6 for the parts outside the CDR3, the full variable domain is KAGVTQTPRYLIKTRGQQVTLSCSPISGHRSVSWYQQTPGQGLQFLFEYFSETQRNKGNFPGRFSGRQFSNSRSEMNVSTLELGDSALYLCASSQGQGALPLHFGNGTRLTVT.

J is TRBJ2-7 and V is TRBV29-1, with 8 bases identical to TRBD2. Unmatched junction bases numbered 10, after V lost 0 bases and J lost 0 bases. Germline V gene lookup returns CDR1 SQVTM and CDR2 ANQGSEA. This CDR3 contains 17 residues. CDR3 nucleotide sequence: TGCAGCGTTGAAGATTCGACGGGAGGGTTGAGCTCCTACGAGCAGTACTTC. This translates into CSVEDSTGGLSSYEQYF.

The genes are TRBV6-5 and TRBJ2-2, with D possibly being TRBD2 (7 bases). The CDR3 runs 15 residues. Trimming took 2 bases from V and 4 from J, leaving 11 bases between them. The germline CDR1 and CDR2 sequences are MNHEY and SVGAGI. The CDR3 region has the DNA TGTGCCAGCAGTTACGGGGGGGCCATCACCGGGGAGCTGTTTTTT. Its translation: CASSYGGAITGELFF.

The count of this clone is one. This rearrangement joins TRBV11-2 to TRBJ2-1, with D possibly TRBD2 on 7 matching bases. The CDR3 spans 18 residues. V was cut by 1 base and J by 2 bases, with 18 bases left in between. The V gene's germline CDR1 is SGHAT and CDR2 FQNNGV. CDR3 residues: CASSLVFTGGRTYNEQFF. CDR3 bases: TGTGCCAGCAGCTTAGTCTTTACCGGGGGGCGAACCTACAATGAGCAGTTCTTC.

The V call is TRBV6-6, the J call TRBJ2-2; D gene uncertain. The CDR3 extends over 14 amino acids. V gave up 2 bases and J gave up 5 bases, with 9 bases separating them. Germline V CDR1 and CDR2: MNHNY, SVGAGI (reference sequence). CDR3 DNA: TGTGCCAGCAGTTACCCTACGCGAACCGGGGAGCTGTTTTTT. It specifies CASSYPTRTGELFF.

V usage is TRBV19 and J usage is TRBJ1-5, with D unclear. Trimming shortened V by 2 bases and J by 4 bases, and 9 bases separated the two germline ends. The CDR3 contains 14 residues. Germline V CDR1 and CDR2: LNHDA, SQIVND (reference sequence). CDR3 sequence: CASSISGPNQPQHF. CDR3 DNA sequence: TGTGCCAGTAGTATATCAGGTCCTAATCAGCCCCAGCATTTT. The full variable domain, with the rest looked up from reference TRBV19 and TRBJ1-5, is DGGITQSPKYLFRKEGQNVTLSCEQNLNHDAMYWYRQDPGQGLRLIYYSQIVNDFQKGDIAEGYSVSREKKESFPLTVTSAQKNPTAFYLCASSISGPNQPQHFGDGTRLSIL.

The chain combines TRBV3-1 (or the pseudogene TRBV3-2) with TRBJ1-1; 7 nucleotides match TRBD1. The trim removed 2 bases at V and 9 bases at J, leaving 9 bases unmatched. Germline V gene data show CDR1 as LGHDT and CDR2 as YNNKEL (reference sequence). This CDR3 spans 14 amino acids. The DNA of the CDR3 is TGTGCCAGCAGCCAAACCGGACAGGCGGGCCAAGCTTTCTTT. Its translation is CASSQTGQAGQAFF.

The chain carries TRBV18 and TRBJ1-6, with TRBD1 identical over 8 bases. The CDR3 runs to 14 residues. J was trimmed by 7 bases and V by 6 bases; bases with no gene match: 5. Germline V CDR1 and CDR2: KGHSH, LQKENI. The CDR3 loop reads CASSNRTGNSPLHF. In nucleotides, the CDR3 is TGTGCCAGCTCTAATCGGACAGGGAATTCACCCCTCCACTTT. Complete variable domain (other parts from reference TRBV18 and TRBJ1-6): NAGVMQNPRHLVRRRGQEARLRCSPMKGHSHVYWYRQLPEEGLKFMVYLQKENIIDESGMPKERFSAEFPKEGPSILRIQQVVRGDSAAYFCASSNRTGNSPLHFGNGTRLTVT.

This clone was found once. The chain combines TRBV7-9 with TRBJ1-1; D is uncertain. Trimming cost V 5 bases and J 6 bases, with 19 bases left between them. Germline V lookup: CDR1 SEHNR, CDR2 FQNEAQ (reference sequence). The CDR3 totals 15 residues. The CDR3 spells CASSPQVSPGPEAFF. In nucleotides, the CDR3 is TGTGCCAGCAGCCCCCAGGTTTCTCCCGGTCCTGAAGCTTTCTTT. Filled out from reference TRBV7-9 and TRBJ1-1, the complete variable domain reads DTGVSQNPRHKITKRGQNVTFRCDPISEHNRLYWYRQTLGQGPEFLTYFQNEAQLEKSRLLSDRFSAERPKGSFSTLEIQRTEQGDSAMYLCASSPQVSPGPEAFFGQGTRLTVV.

This clone came up once. This rearrangement joins TRBV5-4 to TRBJ2-2; 10 bases are a match to TRBD1. The germline gives CDR1 SGHNT, CDR2 YYREEE (reference sequence). Germline trimming cut 4 bases from V and 5 bases from J; bases unmatched to any gene: 8. This CDR3 comprises 16 residues. This CDR3 is CASSNRDRGLTGELFF. DNA for the CDR3: TGTGCCAGCAGCAACCGGGACAGGGGACTAACCGGGGAGCTGTTTTTT.

The V and J genes are TRBV18 and TRBJ2-5; TRBD1 agrees at 9 bases. Germline V gives CDR1 KGHSH, CDR2 LQKENI. The CDR3 is 15 residues long. The trim removed 0 bases at V and 4 bases at J, leaving 3 bases unmatched. CDR3 sequence (DNA): TGTGCCAGCTCACCACCGGGACAGGGAGGAGAGACCCAGTACTTC. Amino acids: CASSPPGQGGETQYF.

V and J are TRBV5-4 and TRBJ1-1; the D is unclear. Trimming left V 0 bases short and J 1 base short, with 4 bases between. The CDR3 spans 13 residues. From germline, CDR1 is SGHNT and CDR2 YYREEE (reference sequence). CDR3 in amino acids: CASSLAWNTEAFF. CDR3 sequence (DNA): TGTGCCAGCAGCTTGGCGTGGAACACTGAAGCTTTCTTT.

This clone has just a few counts. The rearrangement joins TRBV11-2 to TRBJ1-1; D is uncertain. V was clipped by 3 bases and J by 1 base, with 6 bases between them. The CDR3 consists of 13 residues. Germline V lookup: CDR1 SGHAT, CDR2 FQNNGV. The DNA for the CDR3 is TGTGCCAGCAGCTTCGTAGAGAACACTGAAGCTTTCTTT. Translating gives CASSFVENTEAFF.

The chain carries TRBV3-1 (or the pseudogene TRBV3-2) and TRBJ1-6; D might be TRBD1 (5 bases). The length of the CDR3 is 13 residues. Germline CDR1 is LGHDT and CDR2 is YNNKEL (reference sequence). The ends were cut back, 8 bases at V and 7 bases at J, with 12 bases in the middle. The CDR3 DNA reads TGTGCCAGCCGGGGGGTGGACAATTCACCCCTCCACTTT. This codes for CASRGVDNSPLHF.

This chain uses TRBV2 with TRBJ2-1; tentative D call: TRBD2 (5 bases). V lost 4 bases, J lost 7 bases, and 14 bases lay in between. Looked up from germline, CDR1 is SNHLY and CDR2 is FYNNEI. The CDR3 has 14 residues. The CDR3 sequence is CASSAEELRNEQFF. In nucleotides, the CDR3 is TGTGCCAGCAGTGCGGAGGAGCTGCGAAATGAGCAGTTCTTC.